This T cell receptor (beta chain) emerged from a study of blood T cell repertoires in COVID-19. Study as a whole: Both acute and convalescent COVID-19 samples were obtained from the United States, Italy and Spain.

Generated by immunoSEQ multiplex PCR, the TCRdb table keeps only in-frame clones and is missing some. Of 45,000 to 50,000 clones in the sample, 83% are singletons; the top ten hold 8.2%. The junction had 5 bases not matched to a gene; V was cut back by 6 bases and J by 1 base. Germline V gene sequence: CDR1 SEHNR, CDR2 FQNEAQ (reference sequence). CDR3 length: 15 residues. Sequences were obtained from peripheral blood. This TCR derives from a man older than 75 in a cohort sampled during active COVID-19. The V call is TRBV7-9, the J call TRBJ2-3, with 9 bases fitting TRBD1. This CDR3 is CASSNRGRRTDTQYF. Here the CDR3 DNA reads TGTGCCAGCAGTAACAGGGGGCGCCGCACAGATACGCAGTATTTT.